This paragraph reports one T cell receptor (beta chain). The target of this receptor is not known. The sample holds no much larger clone one base away, and base qualities are not on file. Sequences SGHRS (CDR1) and YFSETQ (CDR2) are obtained from the germline V gene. Trimmed from V: 2 bases; trimmed from J: 4 bases; junction bases lacking a gene match: 5. From its cysteine to its phenylalanine, the CDR3 spans 14 amino acids. Just the 42-base CDR3 DNA is kept, in frame starting at base 1. The data derive from a study of blood T cell repertoires in COVID-19 (TCRdb year 2020). In the study overall: Samples from collaborators originated in the United States, Italy and Spain and spanned both the acute and convalescent phases of COVID-19. The material from the prospective study consisted of cDNA or gDNA derived from T cells, B-cell-depleted T cells, or PBMCs. The dataset comprised deeply sampled blood TCRbeta repertoires from subjects exposed to, actively infected with, or recovered from COVID-19. The repertoires were made available in a free public database intended to serve as a resource for research on the immune response to SARS-CoV-2. The samples were drawn from two sources: the first 160 participants of the ongoing ImmuneRACE study, and about 1,300 subjects contributed by 6 global collaborators. Sample metadata almost always included a de-identified subject ID, COVID-19 status, age in years and sex. HLA class I and class II types, where available, came from metadata supplied by the sample provider rather than from assay-based typing. Overall study results and their limits: How much clinical and demographic metadata was included differed by source and by participant, and the metadata was provided uncurated.

Whole blood was collected in K2EDTA tubes by collaborating institutions according to the institutions' own protocols. For TCRbeta analysis, collaborators shipped samples in one of three forms: frozen whole blood, isolated PBMCs, or DNA extracted from either of those sample types. The immunoSEQ Assay, a bias-controlled multiplex PCR, was used to amplify TCRbeta CDR3 regions from genomic DNA. Per the source publication's procedure: Nucleated cell counts per sample were estimated from amplification of reference gene primers within the assay. Sequence reads were collapsed and filtered to measure the absolute abundance of every unique TCRbeta CDR3 rearrangement. For each sample, productive Simpson clonality was calculated by taking the square root of Simpson's diversity index across productive rearrangements. Held by TCRdb, this immuneACCESS table contains in-frame sequences only and omits some clones. Under half of the omission traces to an unresolved V gene where checked; the cause of the rest is unknown. Clone size and the V and J calls come from that table; the DNA yielded D and trimming. A total of 350,000 to 550,000 clones appear in this sample, 80% to 90% of them only once. In total, the top ten clones hold roughly 4% of the sample.

This TCR came from a woman in her twenties or thirties with acute or convalescent COVID-19. Sequenced material: peripheral blood. The rearranged segments are TRBV5-1 and TRBJ1-1, with 7 bases in between that match TRBD1. The sequence in DNA is TGCGCCAGCAGCTTAAGGGGGCAGGCCACTGAAGCTTTCTTT. It encodes CASSLRGQATEAFF.